Listed here are 11 T cell receptor beta chains from one sample, sequenced in a study of cytomegalovirus exposure and HLA in healthy donors listed by TCRdb under 2017. Libraries were made using the immunoSEQ multiplex PCR assay. For the multiplex PCR, a mixture combining 60 forward primers for TCR Vbeta segments and 13 reverse primers for TCR Jbeta segments was used. The clones in this table, taken by TCRdb from immuneACCESS, are in-frame only. Not every clone is retained; where verified, under half of the shortfall comes from an unresolved V gene, and the cause of the rest is unknown. The sample table lists 95,000 to 150,000 clones, 75% to 90% of them with a count of one. The leading ten clones occupy around 2.2% of the sample. The source material was PBMCs. The source is a man aged 25 to 40 in good health and CMV-seronegative.

This clone has a single count. V usage is TRBV2 and J usage is TRBJ1-2; a weak D match, TRBD1 (6 bases). V was clipped by 0 bases and J by 6 bases, with 20 bases between them. The CDR3 is made up of 17 amino acids. Germline CDR1 SNHLY, CDR2 FYNNEI. DNA of the CDR3: TGTGCCAGCAGTGAAGCACTGGGGGCCAGGGAGTGGGATGGCTACACCTTC. Its protein is CASSEALGAREWDGYTF.

The chain employs TRBV6-6 and TRBJ1-5; TRBD1 aligns across 10 bases. Germline-derived CDR1 and CDR2 are MNHNY and SVGAGI (reference sequence). V was pared by 10 bases and J by 7 bases, with 16 bases of the junction left unmatched. CDR3 length equals 16 residues. The CDR3 loop reads CATLSADRGTRQPQHF. DNA of the CDR3: TGTGCCACACTTTCAGCGGACAGGGGGACGAGGCAGCCCCAGCATTTT.

This rearrangement joins TRBV9 to TRBJ2-6, with D uncertain. V lost 1 base and J 1 base, leaving 3 bases between the germline ends. In germline, CDR1 is SGDLS, CDR2 YYNGEE. The CDR3 is 14 amino acids. As DNA, the CDR3 is TGTGCCAGCAGCGTATTATCTGGGGCCAACGTCCTGACTTTC. It codes for CASSVLSGANVLTF.

The CDR3 here is CASSYSSGGVSYEQYF. The CDR3 nucleotides are TGTGCCAGCAGTTACTCGAGCGGGGGGGTGTCCTACGAGCAGTACTTC. The V call is TRBV6-5, the J call TRBJ2-7; 10 nucleotides agree with TRBD2. The CDR3 length is 16 residues. Germline lookup yields CDR1 MNHEY and CDR2 SVGAGI. The junction had 3 bases not matched to a gene; V was cut back by 0 bases and J by 1 base.

This chain joins TRBV15 and TRBJ2-3, with 8 bases that match TRBD2. The CDR3 sequence is 16 residues long. With 6 bases clipped from V and 2 bases from J, the junction kept 10 bases outside the gene matches. The germline V gene encodes CDR1 LNHNV and CDR2 YYDKDF (reference sequence). CDR3: CATRRGASGYTDTQYF. The CDR3 nucleotides are TGTGCCACCAGACGGGGGGCTAGCGGGTACACAGATACGCAGTATTTT. The variable domain in full, completed from reference TRBV15 and TRBJ2-3, reads DAMVIQNPRYQVTQFGKPVTLSCSQTLNHNVMYWYQQKSSQAPKLLFHYYDKDFNNEADTPDNFQSRRPNTSFCFLDIRSPGLGDTAMYLCATRRGASGYTDTQYFGPGTRLTVL.

CDR3 sequence reads: CASSQVGTSGGRGTQYF. The CDR3 nucleotides are TGTGCCAGCAGCCAAGTTGGGACTAGCGGGGGCCGAGGGACCCAGTACTTC. The chain links TRBV14 to TRBJ2-5; 14 nucleotides agree with TRBD2. The CDR3 consists of 17 residues. J lost 7 bases, V lost 1 base, and 8 bases had no gene match. Germline CDR1 is SGHDN and CDR2 is FVKESK. Using reference TRBV14 and TRBJ2-5 for the parts outside the CDR3, the full variable domain is EAGVTQFPSHSVIEKGQTVTLRCDPISGHDNLYWYRRVMGKEIKFLLHFVKESKQDESGMPNNRFLAERTGGTYSTLKVQPAELEDSGVYFCASSQVGTSGGRGTQYFGPGTRLLVL.

J is TRBJ2-5 and V is TRBV7-2; perhaps TRBD2 as D (6 bases). Germline V lookup: CDR1 SGHTA, CDR2 FQGNSA. Trimming removed 1 base at V and 4 bases at J, with 16 bases between. The CDR3 runs to 16 residues. The CDR3 DNA sequence: TGTGCCAGCAGCTTAGGACACGGGGGAAAGGGAGAGACCCAGTACTTC. Translation gives CASSLGHGGKGETQYF.

This clone was seen a handful of times. This chain connects TRBV10-3 to TRBJ1-1; tentative D call: TRBD1 (5 bases). The CDR3 covers 13 residues. The ends were cut back, 11 bases at V and 4 bases at J, with 17 bases in the middle. Germline CDR1 and CDR2: ENHRY and SYGVKD. CDR3 protein: CAARGREFTEAFF. DNA for the CDR3: TGTGCCGCCCGCGGCAGGGAATTCACTGAAGCTTTCTTT.

This clone was seen a handful of times. The rearrangement links TRBV5-8 to TRBJ1-2, with a tentative D call TRBD1 (6 bases). Germline V CDR1 and CDR2: SGHTS, YDEGEE. The CDR3 loop spans 13 amino acids. V was pared by 4 bases and J by 3 bases, with 10 bases between. The CDR3 spells CASSRTGYYGYTF. The CDR3 coding sequence is TGTGCCAGCAGCCGTACAGGGTACTATGGCTACACCTTC.

The table lists this clone with a few counts. This chain connects TRBV7-2 to TRBJ1-4; weak D call: TRBD1 (6 bases). V was clipped by 1 base and J by 5 bases, with 11 bases between them. The germline V gene encodes CDR1 SGHTA and CDR2 FQGNSA. The CDR3 totals 15 residues. The CDR3 nucleotides read TGTGCCAGCAGCTTAGACAGGGAGGGGAATGAAAAACTGTTTTTT. It is translated as CASSLDREGNEKLFF.

The CDR3 sequence is CASRWLKSSTGELFF. CDR3 DNA: TGTGCCAGCCGATGGCTTAAATCCAGCACCGGGGAGCTGTTTTTT. The chain has TRBV5-6 and TRBJ2-2, with no clear D. Per the germline V gene, CDR1 is SGHDT and CDR2 is YYEEEE. Trimming took off 7 bases at V and 4 bases at J, with 17 bases between the two ends. This CDR3 is 15 amino acids long.